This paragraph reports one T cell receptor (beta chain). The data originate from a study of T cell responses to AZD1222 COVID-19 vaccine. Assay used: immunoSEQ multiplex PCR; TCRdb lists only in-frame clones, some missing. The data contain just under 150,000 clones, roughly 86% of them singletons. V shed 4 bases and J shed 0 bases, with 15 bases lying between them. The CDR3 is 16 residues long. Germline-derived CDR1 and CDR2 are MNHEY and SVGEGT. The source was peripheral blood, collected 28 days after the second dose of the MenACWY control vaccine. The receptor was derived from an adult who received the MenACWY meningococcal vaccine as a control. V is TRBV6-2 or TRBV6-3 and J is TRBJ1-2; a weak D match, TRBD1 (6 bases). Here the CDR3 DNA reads TGTGCCAGCAGTTCTACTACAGGGAGAGCTAACTATGGCTACACCTTC. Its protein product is CASSSTTGRANYGYTF.